This TCR beta chain is from a study of OX40 agonist ivuxolimab in advanced cancers. Background on the study: The study treated patients with ivuxolimab, an agonistic anti-OX40 (CD134) antibody. Under the entry rules, prior anti-PD-1, anti-PD-L1 or anti-CTLA-4 therapy was allowed, and roughly 41% had some. Notes on the study in general: Averaged across samples, CD8+ T cells carried more expanded clones than CD4+ did. Normalized T-cell clonal expansion was also low in a subset of nonresponders.

Only in-frame clones appear in the TCRdb table, and some are missing; sequencing was by immunoSEQ multiplex PCR. The sample has 75,000 to 90,000 clones; about 87% are singletons. Germline CDR1 is SNHLY and CDR2 is FYNNEI. The CDR3 loop spans 13 amino acids. V lost 1 base and J 2 bases, leaving 3 bases between the germline ends. About this clone itself: What it binds is unknown.

The source was CD4+ or CD8+ T cells sorted from blood, collected in a trial of the OX40 agonist ivuxolimab. This chain connects TRBV2 to TRBJ1-5, with unresolved D. This clonotype was sampled from an adult with an advanced solid tumor such as melanoma, head and neck, liver or kidney cancer. The CDR3 DNA follows: TGTGCCAGCAGTGAAGGGGGCAATCAGCCCCAGCATTTT. It yields the protein CASSEGGNQPQHF.